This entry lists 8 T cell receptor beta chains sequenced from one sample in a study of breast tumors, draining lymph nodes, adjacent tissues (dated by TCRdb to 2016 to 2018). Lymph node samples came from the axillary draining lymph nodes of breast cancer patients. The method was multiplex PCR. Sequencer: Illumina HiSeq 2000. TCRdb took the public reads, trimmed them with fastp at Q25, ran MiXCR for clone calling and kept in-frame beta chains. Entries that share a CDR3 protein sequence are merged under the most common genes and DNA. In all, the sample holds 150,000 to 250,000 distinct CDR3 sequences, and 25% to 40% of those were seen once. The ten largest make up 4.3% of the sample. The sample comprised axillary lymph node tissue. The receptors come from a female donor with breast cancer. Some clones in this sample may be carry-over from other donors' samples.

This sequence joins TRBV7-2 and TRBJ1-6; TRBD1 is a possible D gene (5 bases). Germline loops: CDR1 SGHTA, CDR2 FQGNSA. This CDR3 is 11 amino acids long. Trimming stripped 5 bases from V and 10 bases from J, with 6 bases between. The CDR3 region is CASSGDSPLHF. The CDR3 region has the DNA TGTGCCAGCAGCGGGGACTCACCCCTCCACTTT.

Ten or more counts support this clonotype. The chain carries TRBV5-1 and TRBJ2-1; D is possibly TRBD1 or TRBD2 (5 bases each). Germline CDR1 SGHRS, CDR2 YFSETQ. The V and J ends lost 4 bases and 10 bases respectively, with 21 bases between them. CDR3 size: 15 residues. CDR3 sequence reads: CASSRTRDPNQEQFF. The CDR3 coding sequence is TGCGCCAGCAGCCGGACCCGGGACCCGAACCAGGAGCAGTTCTTC.

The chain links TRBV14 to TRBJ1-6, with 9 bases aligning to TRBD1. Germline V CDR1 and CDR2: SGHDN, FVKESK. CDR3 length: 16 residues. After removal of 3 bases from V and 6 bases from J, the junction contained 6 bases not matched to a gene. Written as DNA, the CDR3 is TGTGCCAGCAGCCAGGGTTGGACAGGGGCTAATTCACCCCTCCACTTT. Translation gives CASSQGWTGANSPLHF. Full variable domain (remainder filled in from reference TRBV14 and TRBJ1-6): EAGVTQFPSHSVIEKGQTVTLRCDPISGHDNLYWYRRVMGKEIKFLLHFVKESKQDESGMPNNRFLAERTGGTYSTLKVQPAELEDSGVYFCASSQGWTGANSPLHFGNGTRLTVT.

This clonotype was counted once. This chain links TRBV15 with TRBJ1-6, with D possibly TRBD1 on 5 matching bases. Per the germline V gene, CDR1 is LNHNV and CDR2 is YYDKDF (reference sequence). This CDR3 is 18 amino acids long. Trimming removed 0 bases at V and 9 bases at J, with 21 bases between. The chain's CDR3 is CATSRDHPRAGWSSPLHF. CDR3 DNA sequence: TGTGCCACCAGCAGAGATCATCCCCGAGCAGGGTGGTCTTCACCCCTCCACTTT.

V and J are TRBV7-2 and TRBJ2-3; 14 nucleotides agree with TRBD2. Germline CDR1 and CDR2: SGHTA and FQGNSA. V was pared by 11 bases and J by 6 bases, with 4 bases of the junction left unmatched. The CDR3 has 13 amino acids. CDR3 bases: TGTGCCGCTGGACTAGCGGGGGGTGATACGCAGTATTTT. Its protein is CAAGLAGGDTQYF.

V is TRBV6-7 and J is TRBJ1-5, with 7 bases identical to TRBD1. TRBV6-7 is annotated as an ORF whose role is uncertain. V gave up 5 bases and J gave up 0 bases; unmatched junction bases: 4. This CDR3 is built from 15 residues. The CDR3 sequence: CASSQGEDSNQPQHF. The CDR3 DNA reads TGTGCCAGCAGTCAGGGGGAAGATAGCAATCAGCCCCAGCATTTT.

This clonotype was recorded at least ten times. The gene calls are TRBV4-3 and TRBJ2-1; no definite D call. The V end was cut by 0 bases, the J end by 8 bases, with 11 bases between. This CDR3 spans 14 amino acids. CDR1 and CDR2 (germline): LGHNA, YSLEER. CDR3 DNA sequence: TGCGCCAGCAGCCAAGAACCAGGCAGCGATGAGCAGTTCTTC. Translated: CASSQEPGSDEQFF.

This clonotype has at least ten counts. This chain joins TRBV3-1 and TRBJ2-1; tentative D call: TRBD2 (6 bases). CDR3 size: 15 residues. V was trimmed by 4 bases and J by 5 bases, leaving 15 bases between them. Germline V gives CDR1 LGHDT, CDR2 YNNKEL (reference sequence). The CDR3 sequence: CASSRRSGGDNEQFF. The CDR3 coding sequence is TGTGCCAGCAGCCGGCGGTCCGGGGGTGACAATGAGCAGTTCTTC.